Listed below are T cell receptor beta chains from one sample, sequenced in a study of T-cell reconstitution after alpha-beta-depleted transplantation in children. One entry per CDR3 protein results from TCRdb running MiXCR on the PCR reads. The table records about 510,000 distinct CDR3 sequences, 10% to 12% of them present only once. Material: PBMCs, mostly from graft donor cells, obtained 180 days after TCRalphabeta/CD19-depleted stem cell transplant. These receptors were obtained from a female patient between 2 and 15 years old who had a stem cell transplant for aplastic anemia, so the T cells may come from the graft donor. Each CDR3 is given with its conserved first and last residue. A D gene is named only where the DNA matches it firmly. Size is omitted from some rows. Given values are once, few, many or a class for expanded clones.

>TRBD2|TRBV12-3/TRBV12-4|once|TRBJ2-7
CASSLAGNGYEQYF
TGTGCCAGCAGCTTAGCGGGAAATGGCTACGAGCAGTACTTC
>NA|TRBV4-3|NA|TRBJ2-7
CASSQRDGSYEQYF
TGCGCCAGCAGCCAGAGGGACGGCTCCTACGAGCAGTACTTC
>NA|TRBV20-1|few|TRBJ2-3
CRGGTIWDRDTQYF
TGCAGGGGAGGGACCATTTGGGACAGGGATACGCAGTATTTT
>NA|TRBV29-1|few|TRBJ1-5
CSVGVGQGNQPQHF
TGCAGCGTTGGGGTGGGGCAGGGGAATCAGCCCCAGCATTTT
>NA|TRBV7-9|few|TRBJ2-2
CASCDGGTFHTGELFF
TGTGCCAGCTGCGACGGCGGGACCTTCCACACCGGGGAGCTGTTTTTT
>TRBD2|TRBV10-3|few|TRBJ2-3
CASRTSGDLYTQYF
TGTGCCAGCCGGACTAGCGGGGACCTCTATACGCAGTATTTT
>NA|TRBV27|NA|TRBJ2-1
CASSALWSVKDNEQFF
TGTGCCAGCAGTGCCCTATGGTCCGTTAAGGACAATGAGCAGTTCTTC
>NA|TRBV4-3|few|TRBJ1-1
CASSQVQDTEAFF
TGCGCCAGCAGCCAAGTTCAGGACACTGAAGCTTTCTTT
>TRBD1|TRBV25-1|NA|TRBJ2-1
CASSESPGQEQFF
TGTGCCAGCAGTGAATCCCCGGGACAGGAGCAGTTCTTC
>NA|TRBV4-1|few|TRBJ1-6
CASSQDGAGGRTPLHF
TGCGCCAGCAGCCAAGATGGGGCGGGGGGGCGTACACCCCTCCACTTT
>NA|TRBV7-9|NA|TRBJ1-4
CSSSLAQEGKLFF
TGTTCCAGCAGCTTAGCCCAGGAGGGAAAACTGTTTTTT
>NA|TRBV28|few|TRBJ2-2
CASSPRPGTPNTGELFF
TGTGCCAGCAGTCCCCGCCCGGGGACGCCGAACACCGGGGAGCTGTTTTTT
>TRBD1|TRBV11-1|NA|TRBJ2-5
CASSPSGGQGVSRWETQYF
TGTGCCAGCAGCCCTAGTGGAGGACAGGGGGTGTCCCGGTGGGAGACCCAGTACTTC